Listed here are 8 T cell receptor beta chains from one sample, sequenced in a study of OX40 agonist ivuxolimab in advanced cancers. Data came from immunoSEQ multiplex PCR; TCRdb stores just in-frame clones and leaves some out. The data contain approximately 80,000 clones, about 89% of them singletons. The sequences come from CD4+ or CD8+ T cells sorted from blood, collected in a trial of the OX40 agonist ivuxolimab. These TCRs come from an adult with an advanced solid tumor such as melanoma, head and neck, liver or kidney cancer.

The chain joins TRBV14 to TRBJ2-2; D gene uncertain. The CDR3 loop spans 14 amino acids. V dropped 3 bases and J dropped 1 base, with 6 bases sitting between them. Per germline, CDR1 SGHDN and CDR2 FVKESK. This CDR3 is CASSQEMNTGELFF. In DNA form, the CDR3 reads TGTGCCAGCAGCCAGGAGATGAACACCGGGGAGCTGTTTTTT.

Only a few counts were recorded for this clone. The chain links TRBV4-3 to TRBJ2-2; D gene uncertain. Germline-derived CDR1 and CDR2 are LGHNA and YSLEER. The CDR3 contains 15 residues. V lost 0 bases to trimming and J lost 7 bases, with 12 bases between them. The CDR3, as DNA: TGCGCCAGCAGCCAAGAGGCGACTCCGGGCGGGGAGCTGTTTTTT. Translation: CASSQEATPGGELFF.

The chain couples TRBV27 to TRBJ2-2, with unresolved D. The germline CDR1 and CDR2 sequences are MNHEY and SMNVEV (reference sequence). The CDR3 extends over 13 amino acids. V was pared by 6 bases and J by 7 bases, with 12 bases between. The CDR3 DNA sequence: TGTGCCAGCAGAGACCTCAACGTCGGGGAGCTGTTTTTT. This sequence encodes CASRDLNVGELFF.

The rearrangement uses TRBV6-1 and TRBJ2-7; TRBD1 is a possible D gene (6 bases). Between the trimmed V and J ends, which lost 6 bases and 2 bases, there was a span of 14 bases. Germline V CDR1 and CDR2: MNHNS, SASEGT. The CDR3 consists of 14 residues. Here the CDR3 DNA reads TGTGCCAGCAGCCTGGGACAACTAACCTACGAGCAGTACGTC. It yields the protein CASSLGQLTYEQYV.

The rearrangement links TRBV29-1 to TRBJ1-3; D is ambiguous. Germline V gene sequence: CDR1 SQVTM, CDR2 ANQGSEA. Trimming took 5 bases from V and 4 from J, leaving 12 bases between them. The CDR3 loop spans 13 amino acids. Here the CDR3 reads CSVPVKDGNTIYF. DNA for the CDR3: TGCAGCGTTCCAGTTAAGGACGGAAACACCATATATTTT.

The rearrangement uses TRBV9 and TRBJ2-1; weak D call: TRBD1 (6 bases). Germline-derived CDR1 and CDR2 are SGDLS and YYNGEE. Trimming cost V 4 bases and J 9 bases, with 11 bases left between them. The CDR3 is 12 amino acids. CDR3 bases: TGTGCCAGCAGCTCCGGGGACACTGAGCAGTTCTTC. It specifies CASSSGDTEQFF.

V gene TRBV4-2 combines with J gene TRBJ2-3; D not resolved. Deletions cut 3 bases from V and 7 bases from J, with 8 bases between. Germline V gene lookup returns CDR1 LGHNA and CDR2 YNFKEQ. This CDR3 spans 12 amino acids. The CDR3 here is CASSQTTYTQYF. CDR3 bases: TGTGCCAGCAGCCAGACCACCTATACGCAGTATTTT.

The V and J genes are TRBV2 and TRBJ1-4; no reliable D call. Trimming removed 6 bases at V and 0 bases at J, with 11 bases between. The germline CDR1 and CDR2 sequences are SNHLY and FYNNEI. This CDR3 contains 15 residues. CDR3 nucleotide sequence: TGTGCCAGCAGGCCACCCGTTGCAACTAATGAAAAACTGTTTTTT. It encodes CASRPPVATNEKLFF.